Following are 18 T cell receptor beta chains from one sample sequenced in a study of T cells expressing NK-cell markers. TCRdb re-called the 5' RACE reads and gives one entry per CDR3 protein, without DNA. The sample totals 400,000 to 500,000 distinct CDR3 sequences. Sample: blood T cells: a sorted CD56 or NKG2C T cell subset, CD4+ or CD8+ T cells, or bulk PBMC T cells (not recorded which). The receptors here all came from a woman between 18 and 70 years old in good health.

The chain has TRBV29-1 and TRBJ2-1; TCRdb lists TRBD2, though no DNA is available to test this call. Germline CDR1 SQVTM, CDR2 ANQGSEA. The CDR3 runs 13 residues. CDR3 amino acids: CSVEKGGRGEQFF.

The chain's CDR3 is CASSAGGLSYEQYF. V usage is TRBV9 and J usage is TRBJ2-7; without DNA, the TCRdb call of TRBD1 cannot be checked. The CDR3 covers 14 residues. Per the germline V gene, CDR1 is SGDLS and CDR2 is YYNGEE.

This sequence joins TRBV7-2 and TRBJ2-5; checking the TCRdb D call of TRBD1 is not possible without DNA. The length of the CDR3 is 14 residues. The germline gives CDR1 SGHTA, CDR2 FQGNSA. CDR3 in amino acids: CASSAHRDQETQYF.

V is TRBV24-1 and J is TRBJ2-1; TCRdb selects TRBD2, and the lack of DNA leaves this call unchecked. The CDR3 has 17 amino acids. Per germline, CDR1 KGHDR and CDR2 SFDVKD. CDR3 residues: CATSDPSLSGGVNEQFF.

V and J are TRBV20-1 and TRBJ1-4; the TCRdb D gene call, TRBD1, has no DNA to confirm it. This CDR3 spans 14 amino acids. Per germline, CDR1 DFQATT and CDR2 SNEGSKA (reference sequence). The CDR3 loop is CSASSGTGAEKLFF.

The rearrangement joins TRBV7-9 to TRBJ2-3; the TCRdb D gene call, TRBD2, has no DNA to confirm it. CDR1 is SEHNR, CDR2 FQNEAQ, per germline (reference sequence). This CDR3 is 16 amino acids long. The CDR3 region is CASSGWLAGSTDTQYF.

This chain joins TRBV9 and TRBJ2-5. The CDR3 is 11 residues long. CDR1 is SGDLS and CDR2 is YYNGEE in the germline V gene. CDR3 protein: CASGHQETQYF.

This chain's CDR3 is CSARETSVASYEQYF. This sequence joins TRBV20-1 and TRBJ2-7; TCRdb's D call of TRBD2 is untestable without DNA. Looked up from germline, CDR1 is DFQATT and CDR2 is SNEGSKA (reference sequence). The CDR3 has 15 amino acids.

This chain connects TRBV12-3 or TRBV12-4 to TRBJ2-4; TCRdb calls TRBD2, which cannot be checked without DNA. The CDR3 is made up of 17 amino acids. The chain's CDR3 is CASKPLRLLRGKNIQYF.

The chain uses TRBV5-5 and TRBJ2-5; TCRdb returns TRBD1, unconfirmable since there is no DNA. Looked up from germline, CDR1 is SGHKS and CDR2 is YYEKEE (reference sequence). This CDR3 contains 13 residues. The chain's CDR3 is CASSLQGRETQYF.

The V and J genes are TRBV6-5 and TRBJ1-2; absent DNA, TCRdb's TRBD1 call cannot be checked. Germline V CDR1 and CDR2: MNHEY, SVGAGI. This CDR3 contains 16 residues. CDR3 loop: CASSYSRTGGNYGYTF.

V and J are TRBV28 and TRBJ1-5. Germline CDR1 and CDR2: MDHEN and SYDVKM. CDR3 length: 14 amino acids. The CDR3: CASSLSAGVQPQHF.

The V call is TRBV3-1, the J call TRBJ1-5; the TCRdb call, TRBD1, lacks DNA for checking. Per germline, CDR1 LGHDT and CDR2 YNNKEL (reference sequence). The CDR3 has 15 amino acids. The CDR3 loop reads CASTSGTGRSQPQHF.

The chain is built from TRBV5-5 and TRBJ1-6; as DNA is missing, the TRBD1 call by TCRdb cannot be tested. The CDR3 covers 16 residues. Germline V gene sequence: CDR1 SGHKS, CDR2 YYEKEE (reference sequence). The CDR3 protein is CASSLAHTGENSPLHF.

The chain uses TRBV20-1 and TRBJ2-2; there is no DNA to check the TCRdb D call of TRBD1. This CDR3 region has 15 residues. Germline values: CDR1 DFQATT, CDR2 SNEGSKA (reference sequence). CDR3 region: CSAAPPAGGTGELFF.

The V and J genes are TRBV29-1 and TRBJ2-2; the TCRdb call, TRBD2, lacks DNA for checking. The CDR3 sequence is 13 residues long. Germline CDR1 SQVTM, CDR2 ANQGSEA. This chain's CDR3 is CSATSGGTGELFF.

The rearrangement uses TRBV12-3 or TRBV12-4 and TRBJ2-3. This CDR3 spans 12 amino acids. The chain's CDR3 is CASSRPGTTQYF.

The chain recombines TRBV29-1 with TRBJ2-3; lacking DNA, the TRBD2 call made by TCRdb goes unchecked. Per germline, CDR1 SQVTM and CDR2 ANQGSEA. This CDR3 region has 14 residues. CDR3 amino acids: CSVGSSGNTDTQYF.